The 16 T cell receptor beta chains reported below all come from one sample, sequenced in a study of CD8 T cells in Susac syndrome (dated by TCRdb to the late 2010s). Library method: the immunoSEQ multiplex PCR assay. RNA was extracted with the RNeasy kit and about 0.5 to 1 ug was reverse transcribed using random hexamers. TCRdb handled the public reads itself, with Q25 trimming in fastp and clone calling in MiXCR, and kept productive beta chains. Rows merge per CDR3 protein into single entries with the most common DNA and genes. The sample contains around 100,000 distinct CDR3 sequences, about 96% of them found a single time. The leading ten clones occupy 0.3% of the sample. The material sequenced was CD8+ T cells from PBMCs. Every receptor here comes from a human donor with Susac syndrome.

The chain combines TRBV29-1 with TRBJ1-1; a possible D gene is TRBD1 (5 bases). V lost 1 base and J lost 1, with 7 bases in between. The CDR3 is made up of 13 amino acids. Germline CDR1 reads SQVTM; CDR2 reads ANQGSEA. The chain's CDR3 is CSVEAQGNTEAFF. The CDR3 DNA reads TGCAGCGTTGAAGCGCAGGGGAACACTGAAGCTTTCTTT. Full variable domain (remainder filled in from reference TRBV29-1 and TRBJ1-1): SAVISQKPSRDICQRGTSLTIQCQVDSQVTMMFWYRQQPGQSLTLIATANQGSEATYESGFVIDKFPISRPNLTFSTLTVSNMSPEDSSIYLCSVEAQGNTEAFFGQGTRLTVV.

The genes are TRBV2 and TRBJ1-3; a possible D gene is TRBD1 (5 bases). Trimming cost V 7 bases and J 3 bases, with 13 bases left between them. This CDR3 region has 14 residues. From germline, CDR1 is SNHLY and CDR2 FYNNEI. This chain's CDR3 is CASTGGAFGNTIYF. For the CDR3, the DNA is TGTGCCAGCACTGGAGGGGCATTTGGAAACACCATATATTTT.

The rearrangement links TRBV7-9 to TRBJ2-1; unclear D gene. V lost 3 bases to trimming and J lost 5 bases, with 8 bases between them. CDR3 size: 13 residues. The V gene's germline CDR1 is SEHNR and CDR2 FQNEAQ (reference sequence). CDR3 region: CASSFDSHNEQFF. CDR3 bases: TGTGCCAGCAGCTTCGATAGTCACAATGAGCAGTTCTTC.

This chain links TRBV20-1 with TRBJ2-1, with 14 positions matching TRBD2. Trimming took 5 bases from V and 6 from J; bases not matched to a gene: 9. CDR1 is DFQATT, CDR2 SNEGSKA, per germline (reference sequence). CDR3 length: 16 residues. CDR3 sequence: CSASRLAGGTFNEQFF. CDR3 DNA sequence: TGCAGTGCTTCGCGACTAGCGGGAGGGACCTTCAATGAGCAGTTCTTC.

The genes are TRBV29-1 and TRBJ2-1; D might be TRBD2 (6 bases). Looked up from germline, CDR1 is SQVTM and CDR2 is ANQGSEA. The germline V and J ends were trimmed by 7 bases and 2 bases, with 12 bases remaining between them. There are 13 residues in the CDR3. The CDR3 region is CSAGSAAYNEQFF. CDR3 DNA: TGCAGCGCCGGGAGTGCCGCCTACAATGAGCAGTTCTTC.

For the CDR3, the DNA is TGTGCCAGCAGCCAAGTCGGGCAAAACACTGAAGCTTTCTTT. Its protein product is CASSQVGQNTEAFF. The rearrangement joins TRBV3-1 to TRBJ1-1; D is ambiguous. Trimming pared 1 base from V and 2 bases from J, leaving 8 bases between. The CDR3 has 14 residues. Germline V lookup: CDR1 LGHDT, CDR2 YNNKEL (reference sequence).

V and J are TRBV4-1 and TRBJ2-3; 8 bases are a match to TRBD1. CDR1 and CDR2 from the germline V gene are MGHRA and YSYEKL. V lost 0 bases and J lost 6; bases outside the gene matches: 11. The CDR3 is 17 residues long. The CDR3: CASSQDSETGDVDTQYF. The DNA of the CDR3 is TGCGCCAGCAGCCAAGATTCGGAGACAGGGGACGTCGATACGCAGTATTTT.

In nucleotides, the CDR3 is TGCGCCAGCAGCCAACTACTAGAAGCCAAAAACATTCAGTACTTC. It yields the protein CASSQLLEAKNIQYF. The chain recombines TRBV4-1 with TRBJ2-4; possibly TRBD2 for D (5 bases). The ends were cut back, 2 bases at V and 0 bases at J, with 8 bases in the middle. Per germline, CDR1 MGHRA and CDR2 YSYEKL. The CDR3 spans 15 residues.

The chain joins TRBV20-1 to TRBJ2-7; D tentatively fits TRBD1 or TRBD2 (6 bases each). Germline CDR1 DFQATT, CDR2 SNEGSKA (reference sequence). V lost 7 bases to trimming and J lost 1 base, with 14 bases between them. The CDR3 has 13 amino acids. The CDR3 DNA is TGCAGTGTTCAGGGGAGGTGGTCCTACGAGCAGTACTTC. Translating it yields CSVQGRWSYEQYF.

V usage is TRBV6-5 and J usage is TRBJ2-7; D uncertain. The CDR3 spans 15 residues. Germline V gives CDR1 MNHEY, CDR2 SVGAGI. Trimming stripped 2 bases from V and 3 bases from J, with 14 bases between. The CDR3 reads CASSYRRQNLYEQYF. The CDR3 nucleotides read TGTGCCAGCAGTTACCGAAGGCAAAACCTCTACGAGCAGTACTTC.

The CDR3 spells CSAGGQGRTVFLETQYF. The CDR3 coding sequence is TGCAGTGCTGGGGGGCAGGGTCGGACCGTGTTCCTAGAGACCCAGTACTTC. The chain carries TRBV20-1 and TRBJ2-5, with D possibly being TRBD1 or TRBD2 (6 bases each). The CDR3 contains 17 residues. Trimming cost V 5 bases and J 4 bases, with 26 bases left between them. Germline loops: CDR1 DFQATT, CDR2 SNEGSKA (reference sequence).

The V gene is TRBV5-4, the J gene TRBJ1-1, with 8 bases lining up with TRBD1. J gave up 0 bases and V 5 bases, and 12 bases lay outside the gene matches. The CDR3 spans 17 residues. In germline, CDR1 is SGHNT, CDR2 YYREEE (reference sequence). The CDR3 region has the DNA TGTGCCAGCAGATACACCGGGACAGGAGCATTGAACACTGAAGCTTTCTTT. Translating gives CASRYTGTGALNTEAFF.

The gene calls are TRBV12-3 or TRBV12-4 and TRBJ2-1, with a weak D call TRBD2 (5 bases). Trimming took off 5 bases at V and 9 bases at J, with 11 bases between the two ends. The CDR3 is 12 amino acids. The CDR3 reads CASSPGGSEQFF. In DNA form, the CDR3 reads TGTGCCAGCAGTCCAGGAGGCAGTGAGCAGTTCTTC.

The chain is built from TRBV12-3 or TRBV12-4 and TRBJ2-4; no reliable D call. The CDR3 runs to 15 residues. V lost 0 bases and J lost 5, with 11 bases in between. The CDR3 DNA sequence: TGTGCCAGCAGTTTAGCGCTGGCGCCGCAAAACATTCAGTACTTC. Protein sequence: CASSLALAPQNIQYF.

J is TRBJ2-7 and V is TRBV13; D possibly corresponds to TRBD1 (6 bases). From germline, CDR1 is PRHDT and CDR2 FYEKMQ (reference sequence). The CDR3 sequence is 15 residues long. V dropped 4 bases and J dropped 0 bases, with 13 bases sitting between them. CDR3 sequence (DNA): TGTGCCAGCAGCTCCCGGGACATATCCTCCTACGAGCAGTACTTC. It codes for CASSSRDISSYEQYF.

The genes are TRBV6-1 and TRBJ1-4; TRBD1 agrees at 7 bases. V dropped 6 bases and J dropped 4; count of bases not matched to a gene: 11. The germline V gene has CDR1 MNHNS and CDR2 SASEGT. The CDR3 is 16 residues long. The CDR3 coding sequence is TGTGCCAGCAGCCCCAGGGAGGGGGCGGTTAATGAAAAACTGTTTTTT. Translating it yields CASSPREGAVNEKLFF.